This TCR beta chain is drawn from a study of response to subunit inactivated influenza vaccine. Trimming left V 0 bases short and J 1 base short, with 11 bases between. The CDR3 sequence is 16 residues long. Germline loops: CDR1 SGHVS, CDR2 FNYEAQ. As concerns this clonotype: Its antigen is not identified.

General observations from the study: New T cells are recruited in small numbers by each seasonal influenza vaccination, according to the authors' suggestion.

Each CDR3 protein gets one entry after TCRdb re-called the RT-PCR reads with MiXCR. The sample records roughly 500,000 distinct CDR3 sequences, approximately 15% being singletons. The sequencing here drew on CD4+ T cells sorted from PBMCs, taken less than 30 months after vaccination. V and J are TRBV7-6 and TRBJ2-3, with D maybe TRBD2 (5 bases). The sequence was obtained from a man aged 45 to 75 who received an inactivated influenza vaccine. The CDR3 sequence: CASSLAPSSGTDTQYF. The CDR3 DNA sequence: TGTGCCAGCAGCTTAGCCCCTAGCTCCGGCACAGATACGCAGTATTTT.